This TCR beta chain was obtained from a study of blood T cell repertoires in COVID-19. Study context: T cells, B-cell-depleted T cells, or PBMCs provided the cDNA or gDNA that served as material.

Per the germline V gene, CDR1 is LGHNA and CDR2 is YNFKEQ. The CDR3 runs 15 residues. Trimming pared 0 bases from V and 0 bases from J, leaving 6 bases between. Measured with immunoSEQ multiplex PCR; TCRdb has only the in-frame clones, and not every one. The data show around 130,000 clones, approximately 77% seen once. Sequencing input: peripheral blood. The sequence derives from a human donor in a cohort sampled during active COVID-19. The chain links TRBV4-2 to TRBJ1-3, with unresolved D. The CDR3 here is CASSQEHNSGNTIYF. The CDR3 DNA reads as TGTGCCAGCAGCCAAGAGCACAACTCTGGAAACACCATATATTTT.